This passage covers 25 T cell receptor beta chains from one sample sequenced in a study of T cells in Graves' hyperthyroidism and ophthalmopathy. Template material for amplifying TCR beta CDR3 regions consisted of RNA transcripts. A set of HTBI primers served as the primers for a first-round RT-PCR of the TCR CDR3. In TCRdb, the multiplex PCR reads were re-called with MiXCR into one record per CDR3 protein. This repertoire shows about 330,000 distinct CDR3 sequences, roughly an eighth found once; its top ten account for 30% to 40%. Sequencing input: blood. The receptors were gathered from a woman in her 40s with Graves' ophthalmopathy.

The rearrangement links TRBV7-2 to TRBJ2-7; D is perhaps TRBD2 (6 bases). This CDR3 is 16 amino acids long. Deletions cut 4 bases from V and 3 bases from J, with 19 bases between. Germline CDR1 is SGHTA and CDR2 is FQGNSA. The CDR3 reads CASSSVTGTFHYEQYF. DNA for the CDR3: TGTGCCAGCAGCTCGGTAACGGGGACTTTTCACTACGAGCAGTACTTC.

The chain uses TRBV6-1 and TRBJ1-3; D is perhaps TRBD1 (5 bases). This CDR3 comprises 14 residues. Per germline, CDR1 MNHNS and CDR2 SASEGT. V lost 6 bases and J 0 bases, leaving 9 bases between the germline ends. CDR3 sequence reads: CASRGRTSGNTIYF. CDR3 bases: TGTGCCAGCAGGGGACGGACCTCTGGAAACACCATATATTTT.

This clonotype was seen repeatedly, ten times or more. The rearrangement links TRBV20-1 to TRBJ2-3; 7 positions agree with TRBD1. Germline V lookup: CDR1 DFQATT, CDR2 SNEGSKA (reference sequence). Trimming removed 6 bases from V and 2 bases from J; junction bases left unmatched: 14. The CDR3 loop spans 16 amino acids. The DNA of the CDR3 is TGCAGTGCAGAGGGACAGAACGTGCGTAACACAGATACGCAGTATTTT. This gives the protein CSAEGQNVRNTDTQYF.

The rearrangement joins TRBV5-4 to TRBJ2-2; TRBD1 is a possible D gene (5 bases). The CDR3 is made up of 16 amino acids. The germline CDR1 and CDR2 sequences are SGHNT and YYREEE (reference sequence). The V end was cut by 0 bases, the J end by 1 base, with 10 bases between. The CDR3 nucleotides are TGTGCCAGCAGCTTGGGACAGAAACTGAACACCGGGGAGCTGTTTTTT. Its protein product is CASSLGQKLNTGELFF.

The chain carries TRBV10-3 and TRBJ1-2, with D possibly TRBD1 on 5 matching bases. The CDR3 has 13 amino acids. Per the germline V gene, CDR1 is ENHRY and CDR2 is SYGVKD. V was clipped by 10 bases and J by 4 bases, with 16 bases between them. The CDR3 coding sequence is TGTGCCACCAGGCAGGGTGTGGGCTATGGCTACACCTTC. Its protein is CATRQGVGYGYTF.

This clonotype has ten or more counts. This sequence joins TRBV7-2 and TRBJ2-7; D tentatively fits TRBD1 or TRBD2 (6 bases each). CDR1 and CDR2 from the germline V gene are SGHTA and FQGNSA. V lost 3 bases and J 3 bases, leaving 12 bases between the germline ends. This CDR3 has 14 amino acids. The CDR3 DNA follows: TGTGCCAGCAGCTTCCCCGGGGGCGGCTACGAGCAGTACTTC. Residues: CASSFPGGGYEQYF.

The rearrangement links TRBV4-1 to TRBJ1-5; maybe TRBD1 (5 bases). The V end lost 2 bases, the J end lost 3 bases, and 17 bases lay between the germline ends. Germline V gene data show CDR1 as MGHRA and CDR2 as YSYEKL. CDR3 length equals 17 residues. The CDR3 DNA follows: TGCGCCAGCAGCCAATGGGCTCCGGGACTGTCCAATCAGCCCCAGCATTTT. Translation gives CASSQWAPGLSNQPQHF.

There are a few counts of this clonotype. The chain joins TRBV5-8 to TRBJ1-5, with 7 positions matching TRBD1. The CDR3 loop spans 14 amino acids. J gave up 7 bases and V 4 bases, and 8 bases lay outside the gene matches. Germline V lookup: CDR1 SGHTS, CDR2 YDEGEE. The DNA of the CDR3 is TGTGCCAGCAGCCAGGAGGCAGGGGGACAGCCCCAGCATTTT. Translation gives CASSQEAGGQPQHF.

Only a few counts were recorded for this clonotype. This chain joins TRBV30 and TRBJ1-4; 9 bases are a match to TRBD1. V was pared by 2 bases and J by 3 bases, with 13 bases of the junction left unmatched. Germline V gene data show CDR1 as GTSNPN and CDR2 as SVGIG (reference sequence). The CDR3 has 18 amino acids. The CDR3 loop reads CAWSPGTGIGEANEKLFF. The DNA of the CDR3 is TGTGCCTGGAGTCCCGGGACAGGGATCGGCGAGGCTAATGAAAAACTGTTTTTT.

This clonotype was seen many times. The rearrangement uses TRBV2 and TRBJ2-2, with D unresolved. The CDR3 is 14 residues long. Germline CDR1 SNHLY, CDR2 FYNNEI. Trimming left V 4 bases short and J 3 bases short, with 9 bases between. CDR3 coding DNA: TGTGCCAGCAGTGGTTTCGGGTACACCGGGGAGCTGTTTTTT. Protein sequence: CASSGFGYTGELFF.

Notes on this clonotype: The junction shows a germline mismatch at one end, possibly a read error. The gene calls are TRBV30 and TRBJ1-5, with 9 nucleotides matching TRBD1. The germline V gene encodes CDR1 GTSNPN and CDR2 SVGIG (reference sequence). The CDR3 runs to 16 residues. CDR3 nucleotide sequence: TGTGCCTGGAGCGACAGGGGGTGGTATAGCAATCAGCCCCAGCACTTT. Translation: CAWSDRGWYSNQPQHF.

This clonotype was picked up a small number of times. The chain joins TRBV5-1 to TRBJ2-3; 7 bases align to TRBD1. The CDR3 is 13 residues long. Germline V CDR1 and CDR2: SGHRS, YFSETQ. The J segment lost 3 bases and the V segment lost 4 bases, leaving 2 bases of the junction unmatched. The CDR3 bases are TGCGCCAGCAGCGACAGGGTTACAGATACGCAGTATTTT. Its protein product is CASSDRVTDTQYF.

This clonotype was seen ten or more times. This sequence joins TRBV27 and TRBJ1-5; D is undetermined. Germline V gene lookup returns CDR1 MNHEY and CDR2 SMNVEV (reference sequence). The CDR3 is made up of 15 amino acids. The germline V and J ends were trimmed by 2 bases and 2 bases, with 10 bases remaining between them. Written as DNA, the CDR3 is TGTGCCAGCAGTTTAAGGCCCCTCGGCAATCAGCCCCAGCATTTT. As protein: CASSLRPLGNQPQHF.

This clonotype has ten or more counts. The chain carries TRBV6-1 and TRBJ2-1; D unclear. V gave up 4 bases and J gave up 1 base, with 11 bases separating them. The CDR3 contains 15 residues. Germline V gene lookup returns CDR1 MNHNS and CDR2 SASEGT. The CDR3 reads CASSARHTSYNEQFF. CDR3 nucleotide sequence: TGTGCCAGCAGTGCGAGGCATACTTCCTACAATGAGCAGTTCTTC.

In this sample, this clonotype turned up many times. The rearrangement uses TRBV20-1 and TRBJ2-7; D tentatively fits TRBD1 or TRBD2 (5 bases each). The V gene's germline CDR1 is DFQATT and CDR2 SNEGSKA (reference sequence). V was shortened by 8 bases and J by 2 bases, with 13 bases between the two germline ends. This CDR3 contains 12 residues. Here the CDR3 DNA reads TGCAGTATCCTCTCGGGGCCCTACGAGCAGTACTTC. Translating gives CSILSGPYEQYF.

This clonotype was recorded a few times. The rearrangement links TRBV4-2 to TRBJ2-3; 11 nucleotides align to TRBD2. The CDR3 totals 17 residues. Germline V lookup: CDR1 LGHNA, CDR2 YNFKEQ. J lost 2 bases, V lost 7 bases, and 11 bases had no gene match. CDR3: CASNRISGGGDTDTQYF. In DNA form, the CDR3 reads TGTGCCAGCAACCGAATTAGCGGGGGGGGCGACACAGATACGCAGTATTTT.

This clonotype was seen repeatedly, ten times or more. This chain joins TRBV27 and TRBJ2-2; D not resolved. Trimming shortened V by 3 bases and J by 7 bases, and 12 bases separated the two germline ends. CDR1 MNHEY and CDR2 SMNVEV come from the germline V gene (reference sequence). This CDR3 is built from 14 residues. The CDR3 bases are TGTGCCAGCAGTTTGACAACCGATCGCGGGGAGCTGTTTTTT. It translates to CASSLTTDRGELFF.

The V gene is TRBV19, the J gene TRBJ1-5; no clear D. The CDR3 spans 14 residues. The V gene lost 7 bases and the J gene lost 0 bases, with 10 bases spanning the gap. CDR1 is LNHDA and CDR2 is SQIVND in the germline V gene (reference sequence). CDR3 amino acids: CASNRRVSNQPQHF. The DNA for the CDR3 is TGTGCCAGTAATCGGAGGGTTAGCAATCAGCCCCAGCATTTT. The variable domain in full, with the rest retrieved from reference TRBV19 and TRBJ1-5, is DGGITQSPKYLFRKEGQNVTLSCEQNLNHDAMYWYRQDPGQGLRLIYYSQIVNDFQKGDIAEGYSVSREKKESFPLTVTSAQKNPTAFYLCASNRRVSNQPQHFGDGTRLSIL.

This clonotype has only a few counts. The chain combines TRBV18 with TRBJ1-1; D not certain. The CDR3 extends over 14 amino acids. Trimming left V 4 bases short and J 4 bases short, with 13 bases between. The germline V gene encodes CDR1 KGHSH and CDR2 LQKENI. CDR3: CASSRVLAATEAFF. The CDR3, as DNA: TGTGCCAGCTCACGGGTACTTGCTGCCACTGAAGCTTTCTTT.

This clonotype was seen ten or more times. The gene calls are TRBV6-1 and TRBJ1-5; D gene uncertain. CDR1 and CDR2 (germline): MNHNS, SASEGT. The CDR3 contains 15 residues. V was shortened by 5 bases and J by 2 bases, with 13 bases between the two germline ends. CDR3 in DNA: TGTGCCAGCAGTTCGCAACCAACAGGCAATCAGCCCCAGCATTTT. It translates to CASSSQPTGNQPQHF.

This clonotype was detected many times. CDR3 bases: TGTGCCAGCAGCACAATCGCTGGGTACGGAAATAATTCACCCCTCCACTTT. Amino acids: CASSTIAGYGNNSPLHF. V is TRBV11-2 and J is TRBJ1-6, with D unclear. Germline V gives CDR1 SGHAT, CDR2 FQNNGV. The V gene lost 5 bases and the J gene lost 5 bases, with 19 bases spanning the gap. This CDR3 contains 17 residues.

The sample holds many counts of this clonotype. This chain joins TRBV19 and TRBJ1-5; no definite D call. This CDR3 has 15 residues. Trimming stripped 6 bases from V and 2 bases from J, with 14 bases between. Germline assignment: CDR1 LNHDA and CDR2 SQIVND (reference sequence). In nucleotides, the CDR3 is TGTGCCAGTAGCCCCCAGGAGGCCCGCAATCAGCCCCAGCATTTT. This gives the protein CASSPQEARNQPQHF.

This clonotype was found a few times. The chain is built from TRBV30 and TRBJ1-5; D remains ambiguous. The length of the CDR3 is 13 residues. Looked up from germline, CDR1 is GTSNPN and CDR2 is SVGIG (reference sequence). V shed 1 base and J shed 1 base, with 5 bases lying between them. The CDR3 region has the DNA TGTGCCTGGAGTGCACAGAGCAATCAGCCCCAGCATTTT. This codes for CAWSAQSNQPQHF.

The gene calls are TRBV5-1 and TRBJ2-3; tentative D call: TRBD2 (6 bases). V was cut by 4 bases and J by 2 bases, with 11 bases left in between. The CDR3 extends over 14 amino acids. Germline assignment: CDR1 SGHRS and CDR2 YFSETQ. CDR3 residues: CASSRGTDTDTQYF. CDR3 in DNA: TGCGCCAGCAGCCGCGGGACGGACACAGATACGCAGTATTTT.

Ten or more counts support this clonotype. The V call is TRBV2, the J call TRBJ2-7; TRBD2 agrees at 9 bases. The CDR3 consists of 15 residues. Germline CDR1 and CDR2: SNHLY and FYNNEI. V shed 0 bases and J 6 bases; nucleotides not matched to a gene: 6. The CDR3 sequence: CASSEALAGRSEQYF. The CDR3 coding sequence is TGTGCCAGCAGTGAAGCCCTAGCGGGACGCTCCGAGCAGTACTTC.